This note documents a single T cell receptor (beta chain) sequence. Its antigen remains undetermined. One base away there is no much larger clone; base qualities are not given. FACS was used to sort naive T cells as CD45RA+ cells and memory T cells as CD45RO+ CD4+ or CD8+ cells. T cells for TCR sequencing came from two healthy control subjects. Unstimulated sorted T cell subsets served as baseline controls for the mixed lymphocyte reactions. The Qiagen DNeasy Blood & Tissue Kit was used to extract genomic DNA. The data stem from a study of regulatory dendritic cells for organ transplantation (TCRdb year 2017). Background for the entire study: Before and after allostimulation with regulatory or mature dendritic cells, TCRbeta repertoires were sequenced from sorted naive and memory CD4+ and CD8+ T cells. General study outcomes and caveats: In both subjects, allostimulation led to expansion of memory CD8+ clones, though the expansion induced by regulatory dendritic cells appeared to be more limited than that induced by mature dendritic cells. Naive CD4+ and CD8+ T cells showed highly diverse repertoires, whereas memory cells were less diverse and memory CD8+ cells were the most oligoclonal. Of the resting subsets, the one holding the most alloreactive TCR clonotypes was memory CD8+ T cells. The authors pointed out considerable heterogeneity between individuals in the alloreactive memory CD8+ T cell pool, and only two subjects were sequenced.

Trimming takes 0 bases from V and 4 bases from J, and the germline ends sit 8 bases apart. The CDR1 and CDR2 encoded by the germline V gene (reference sequence) are SGHNT and YYREEE. The CDR3 goes from the cysteine to the phenylalanine over 14 residues. Here the CDR3 DNA is all that survives: 42 bases in frame from base 1. A multiplexed two-step PCR with Vbeta-specific forward primers and Jbeta-specific reverse primers was used to amplify the TCRbeta CDR3 regions. TCRbeta libraries were sequenced on an Illumina instrument through the immunoSEQ service. The study's processing was this. V, D and J genes were assigned using IMGT annotation, and counts were corrected for multiplex PCR bias using synthetic CDR3 analogues. In the immunoSEQ Analyzer, repertoire clonality was calculated as one minus normalized Shannon entropy. Clonal expansion was defined using Fisher's exact test with Benjamini-Hochberg false discovery rate control and a two-tailed threshold of P<0.01. Drawn from immuneACCESS, this table holds only the in-frame rearrangements with V and J called that TCRdb kept. Clones are partly lost; checked studies trace under half to an unresolved V gene and leave the rest unexplained. That table gives V, J and clone size, and the DNA gave D and trimming. The table for this sample lists under 40,000 clones; 75% to 95% of them were counted only once. Around 0.11% of the sample lies in the top ten.

This receptor was obtained from a human donor in good health. The specimen sequenced was naive CD8+ T cells from blood. Read against the paper, the sample's cell subset or site label means: CD45RA+ naive T cells. Here the chain combines TRBV5-4 and TRBJ2-1, with the identity of the D gene unclear. At the DNA level, the sequence is TGTGCCAGCAGCTTGGGTCGATTTTACAATGAGCAGTTCTTC. It specifies CASSLGRFYNEQFF.